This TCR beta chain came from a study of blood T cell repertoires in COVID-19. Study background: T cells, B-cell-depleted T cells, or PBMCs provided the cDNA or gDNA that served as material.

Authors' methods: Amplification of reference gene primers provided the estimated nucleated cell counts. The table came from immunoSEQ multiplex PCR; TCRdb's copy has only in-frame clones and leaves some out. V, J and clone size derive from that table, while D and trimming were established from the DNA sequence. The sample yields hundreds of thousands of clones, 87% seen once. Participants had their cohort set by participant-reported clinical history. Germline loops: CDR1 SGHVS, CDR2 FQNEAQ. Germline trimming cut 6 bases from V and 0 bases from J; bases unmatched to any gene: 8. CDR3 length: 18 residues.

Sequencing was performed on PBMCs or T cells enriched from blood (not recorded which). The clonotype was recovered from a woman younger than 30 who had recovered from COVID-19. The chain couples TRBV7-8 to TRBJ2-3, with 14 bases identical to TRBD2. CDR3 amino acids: CASRGLAGGPPSTDTQYF. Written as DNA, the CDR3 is TGTGCCAGCAGAGGACTAGCGGGAGGTCCTCCTAGCACAGATACGCAGTATTTT.